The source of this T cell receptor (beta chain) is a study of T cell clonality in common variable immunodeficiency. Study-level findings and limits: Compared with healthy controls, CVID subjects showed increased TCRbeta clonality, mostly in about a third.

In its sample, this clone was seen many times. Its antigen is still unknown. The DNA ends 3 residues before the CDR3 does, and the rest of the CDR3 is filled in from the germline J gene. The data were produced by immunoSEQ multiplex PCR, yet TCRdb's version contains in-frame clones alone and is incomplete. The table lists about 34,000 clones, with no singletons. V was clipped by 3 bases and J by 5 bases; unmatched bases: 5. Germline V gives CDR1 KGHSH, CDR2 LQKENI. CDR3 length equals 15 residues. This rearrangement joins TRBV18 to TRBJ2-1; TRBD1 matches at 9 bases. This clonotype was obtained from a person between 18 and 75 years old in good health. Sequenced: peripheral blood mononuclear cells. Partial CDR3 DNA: TGTGCCAGCTCACCCGGGGACAGGGCAAACAATGAG. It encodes CASSPGDRANNE. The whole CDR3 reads CASSPGDRANNEQFF.